A single sample gave rise to the 2 T cell receptor beta chains below, sequenced in a study of vaccination and CD4 T cells after COVID-19. The Oncomine TCR Beta short-read assay generated sequence data from the DNA of cultured CD4+ T cells. TCRdb ran MiXCR on the PCR reads and lists one entry per CDR3 protein. This sample yields some 23,000 distinct CDR3 sequences, of which around two fifths are seen a single time; 4% to 5% belongs to the top ten. As for time point: late sampling 161 to 241 days after vaccination in a few convalescent patients. As to treatment: roughly 11-day PBMC culture with coronavirus spike peptide pools or control peptides (ViraFEST assay). Antigens for these TCRs are unknown. The material sequenced was CD4+ T cells from blood, cultured in vitro, taken about 7 months after SARS-CoV-2 vaccination. The receptors derive from a human donor who had recovered from COVID-19.

This chain uses TRBV7-9 with TRBJ2-5; D is unclear. Germline CDR1 reads SEHNR; CDR2 reads FQNEAQ (reference sequence). Trimming pared 5 bases from V and 3 bases from J, leaving 13 bases between. The length of the CDR3 is 14 residues. The CDR3 DNA sequence: TGTGCCAGCAGCCCACGTACGGATAAAGAGACCCAGTACTTC. It codes for CASSPRTDKETQYF.

The V gene is TRBV28, the J gene TRBJ1-2, with TRBD1 identical over 12 bases. Trimming took 4 bases from V and 8 from J; bases not matched to a gene: 2. Germline V lookup: CDR1 MDHEN, CDR2 SYDVKM. There are 13 residues in the CDR3. Here the CDR3 DNA reads TGTGCCAGCAGTTCGGGGACAGGGGGCGGCTACACCTTC. It translates to CASSSGTGGGYTF.